This is a list of T cell receptor beta chains from one sample in a study of blood T cell repertoires in COVID-19. Profiled with immunoSEQ multiplex PCR; TCRdb holds only in-frame clones, not every one. The table records approximately 98,000 clones, 70% to 90% of them present only once. Sequencing was carried out using peripheral blood. The receptors were gathered from a man aged 55 to 69 with acute or convalescent COVID-19. Both conserved end residues are part of each CDR3. A D gene is named only where the DNA matches it firmly. Clone size is shown for a subset of rows, as once, few, many or a class of expanded clone.

v_call	clone_size	j_call	d_call	cdr3_aa	cdr3_nt
TRBV28	.	TRBJ1-2	.	CASSPRVYGYTF	TGTGCCAGCAGCCCCAGGGTCTATGGCTACACCTTC
TRBV18	.	TRBJ1-6	TRBD1	CASSPLAGGEASPLHF	TGTGCCAGCTCACCACTCGCAGGGGGCGAAGCGTCACCCCTCCACTTT
TRBV5-6	.	TRBJ1-3	.	CASSLYPGSGNTIYF	TGTGCCAGCAGCTTGTACCCTGGTAGTGGAAACACCATATATTTT
TRBV18	few	TRBJ2-2	TRBD1	CASSVGWGQANTGELFF	TGTGCCAGCTCCGTGGGCTGGGGACAGGCGAACACCGGGGAGCTGTTTTTT
TRBV7-9	.	TRBJ1-1	TRBD1	CASSRMNRGSNTEAFF	TGTGCCAGCAGCCGAATGAACAGGGGATCGAACACTGAAGCTTTCTTT
TRBV10-1	few	TRBJ2-1	.	CASSEGQTTYNEQFF	TGCGCCAGCAGTGAGGGACAGACAACCTACAATGAGCAGTTCTTC
TRBV19	few	TRBJ1-1	.	CASTNLNTEAFF	TGTGCCAGTACTAATCTTAACACTGAAGCTTTCTTT
TRBV5-1	once	TRBJ2-3	TRBD1	CASSSGQGNTDTQYF	TGCGCCAGCAGCTCTGGACAGGGGAACACAGATACGCAGTATTTT
TRBV7-2	.	TRBJ1-5	.	CASSLLSDQPQHF	TGTGCCAGCAGCTTATTATCGGATCAGCCCCAGCATTTT
TRBV12-5	.	TRBJ2-1	TRBD1	CASGRTGTGNEQFF	TGTGCTAGTGGTCGGACAGGGACGGGGAATGAGCAGTTCTTC
TRBV11-3	.	TRBJ2-2	.	CASRGGSLIGELFF	TGTGCCAGCAGGGGGGGTTCATTGATCGGGGAGCTGTTTTTT
TRBV5-5	.	TRBJ2-2	TRBD2	CASSRSGTGGTGELFF	TGTGCCAGCAGCCGTTCCGGGACGGGGGGGACCGGGGAGCTGTTTTTT
TRBV3-1/TRBV3-2	.	TRBJ1-2	TRBD1	CASSHPPQGTNYGYTF	TGTGCCAGCAGTCACCCCCCACAGGGGACTAACTATGGCTACACCTTC
TRBV7-6	few	TRBJ2-3	.	CASSLRPGQSTDTQYF	TGTGCCAGCAGCTTAAGGCCAGGACAGAGCACAGATACGCAGTATTTT
TRBV3-1/TRBV3-2	.	TRBJ1-2	.	CASSQGEQSLYGYTF	TGTGCCAGCAGCCAAGGGGAGCAGTCCCTCTATGGCTACACCTTC
TRBV3-1/TRBV3-2	.	TRBJ2-3	TRBD1	CASNLGQGSTDTQYF	TGTGCCAGCAACCTCGGACAGGGGAGCACAGATACGCAGTATTTT
TRBV6-5	.	TRBJ1-5	TRBD1	CASSYPWDRVQPQHF	TGTGCCAGCAGTTACCCCTGGGACAGGGTTCAGCCCCAGCATTTT
TRBV24-1	.	TRBJ1-1	TRBD1	CATSGGQGPEAFF	TGTGCCACCAGTGGTGGACAGGGCCCTGAAGCTTTCTTT
TRBV6-1	.	TRBJ2-1	TRBD1	CASSEGTGRSEQFF	TGTGCCAGCAGTGAAGGGACAGGGCGTAGTGAGCAGTTCTTC
TRBV18	.	TRBJ2-1	TRBD2	CASSPMTSGTHEQFF	TGTGCCAGCTCACCGATGACTAGCGGGACCCATGAGCAGTTCTTC
TRBV2	.	TRBJ2-1	.	CASSERTAGEQFF	TGTGCCAGCAGTGAACGGACTGCCGGGGAGCAGTTCTTC
TRBV19	.	TRBJ1-4	.	CASSIGPNNEKLFF	TGTGCCAGTAGTATAGGGCCGAATAATGAAAAACTGTTTTTT
TRBV3-1/TRBV3-2	.	TRBJ1-5	.	CASSQGGTPYSNQPQHF	TGTGCCAGCAGCCAAGGTGGGACACCCTATAGCAATCAGCCCCAGCATTTT
TRBV11-2	many	TRBJ2-1	.	CASSLERSNEQFF	TGTGCCAGCAGCTTAGAGCGGAGCAATGAGCAGTTCTTC
TRBV7-9	few	TRBJ1-6	.	CASSSGTGLHF	TGTGCCAGCAGCTCCGGAACAGGTCTCCACTTT
TRBV7-9	few	TRBJ2-1	TRBD1	CASSPDRDPQRQFF	TGTGCCAGCAGCCCGGACAGGGATCCTCAGAGGCAGTTCTTC
TRBV12-5	.	TRBJ1-2	TRBD1	CASGFSTIAGTGAEGYTF	TGTGCTAGTGGCTTTTCTACTATAGCCGGGACAGGGGCTGAAGGCTACACCTTC
TRBV6-5	few	TRBJ2-2	.	CASSYSSGYTGELFF	TGTGCCAGCAGTTACTCGAGCGGATACACCGGGGAGCTGTTTTTT
TRBV5-1	.	TRBJ2-5	.	CASSLQETQYF	TGCGCCAGCAGCCTCCAAGAGACCCAGTACTTC
TRBV5-6	.	TRBJ2-6	.	CASSPGFFSGANVLTF	TGTGCCAGCAGCCCGGGATTTTTTAGTGGGGCCAACGTCCTGACTTTC
TRBV2	.	TRBJ1-5	TRBD1	CASSRQGGIYSNQPQHF	TGTGCCAGCTCCCGACAGGGGGGGATATATAGCAATCAGCCCCAGCATTTT
TRBV6-4	.	TRBJ2-1	TRBD2	CASSILAGVGNEQFF	TGTGCCAGCAGCATTCTAGCGGGAGTGGGTAATGAGCAGTTCTTC
TRBV5-1	.	TRBJ2-2	TRBD1	CASSLGRTGLTGELFF	TGCGCCAGCAGCTTGGGAAGGACAGGTTTGACCGGGGAGCTGTTTTTT
TRBV18	.	TRBJ2-1	.	CASSPDSNEQFF	TGTGCCAGCTCACCCGACAGTAATGAGCAGTTCTTC
TRBV7-8	few	TRBJ1-2	.	CASSWGGREDYGYTF	TGTGCCAGCAGCTGGGGGGGCAGGGAAGACTATGGCTACACCTTC
TRBV18	.	TRBJ1-1	.	CASSLGQVEAFF	TGTGCCAGCTCACTTGGGCAGGTTGAAGCTTTCTTT
TRBV6-5	.	TRBJ2-1	TRBD1	CASSRTGDVNEQFF	TGTGCCAGCAGTCGGACAGGGGATGTGAATGAGCAGTTCTTC
TRBV5-1	.	TRBJ2-7	.	CASSAGQGPYEQYF	TGCGCCAGCAGCGCCGGACAAGGACCCTACGAGCAGTACTTC
TRBV9	.	TRBJ1-3	.	CASSPAGRSGNTIYF	TGTGCCAGCAGCCCAGCGGGCCGATCTGGAAACACCATATATTTT
TRBV5-1	.	TRBJ2-1	TRBD2	CASSRGDNYNEQFF	TGCGCCAGCAGCCGGGGGGATAACTACAATGAGCAGTTCTTC
TRBV19	.	TRBJ1-2	.	CASTSLVPSTNYGYTF	TGTGCCAGTACTTCATTGGTTCCATCTACTAACTATGGCTACACCTTC
TRBV27	.	TRBJ2-2	TRBD1	CASSLGTGEANTGELFF	TGTGCCAGCAGTTTAGGGACAGGGGAAGCGAACACCGGGGAGCTGTTTTTT
TRBV7-2	few	TRBJ1-5	TRBD1	CASSLFPTGYQPQHF	TGTGCCAGCAGCTTATTTCCGACAGGGTATCAGCCCCAGCATTTT
TRBV11-3	.	TRBJ1-2	.	CASSSETVDGYTF	TGTGCCAGCAGCTCCGAGACAGTCGATGGCTACACCTTC
TRBV7-8	once	TRBJ1-5	.	CASSFGSKDSNQPQHF	TGTGCCAGCAGCTTCGGTAGCAAAGATAGCAATCAGCCCCAGCATTTT
TRBV6-4	.	TRBJ1-4	.	CASSEGGNGNEKLFF	TGTGCCAGCAGTGAGGGGGGGAACGGTAATGAAAAACTGTTTTTT
TRBV11-2	once	TRBJ1-1	.	CASSLSRGGTEAFF	TGTGCCAGCAGCCTCTCACGAGGGGGCACTGAAGCTTTCTTT
TRBV3-1/TRBV3-2	.	TRBJ2-1	.	CASSQLSNEQFF	TGTGCCAGCAGCCAACTGAGCAATGAGCAGTTCTTC
TRBV21-1	.	TRBJ1-4	.	CASSNEGRGNGKLFF	TGTGCCAGCAGCAACGAGGGACGGGGGAACGGGAAACTGTTTTTT
TRBV6-5	.	TRBJ1-1	TRBD1	CASSRGDTEAFF	TGTGCCAGCAGCAGGGGGGATACTGAAGCTTTCTTT
TRBV19	.	TRBJ1-4	TRBD1	CASSTTTGGTNEKLFF	TGTGCCAGTAGTACCACCACAGGGGGCACTAATGAAAAACTGTTTTTT
TRBV9	.	TRBJ2-3	TRBD2	CASTRTSGTDTQYF	TGTGCCAGCACCAGGACTAGCGGCACAGATACGCAGTATTTT
TRBV14	.	TRBJ2-4	TRBD1	CASSPQGVAKNIQYF	TGTGCCAGCAGCCCACAGGGGGTAGCCAAAAACATTCAGTACTTC
TRBV9	.	TRBJ1-6	.	CASTPGVYNSPLHF	TGTGCCAGCACCCCAGGGGTTTATAATTCACCCCTCCACTTT
TRBV30	.	TRBJ1-2	.	CAWSINYGYTF	TGTGCCTGGAGTATAAACTATGGCTACACCTTC
TRBV6-1	.	TRBJ1-3	TRBD1	CASSAGQGFSGNTIYF	TGTGCCAGCAGTGCGGGACAGGGGTTCTCTGGAAACACCATATATTTT
TRBV2	.	TRBJ1-6	.	CASHPQGFNSPLHF	TGTGCCAGCCACCCCCAGGGTTTTAATTCACCCCTCCACTTT